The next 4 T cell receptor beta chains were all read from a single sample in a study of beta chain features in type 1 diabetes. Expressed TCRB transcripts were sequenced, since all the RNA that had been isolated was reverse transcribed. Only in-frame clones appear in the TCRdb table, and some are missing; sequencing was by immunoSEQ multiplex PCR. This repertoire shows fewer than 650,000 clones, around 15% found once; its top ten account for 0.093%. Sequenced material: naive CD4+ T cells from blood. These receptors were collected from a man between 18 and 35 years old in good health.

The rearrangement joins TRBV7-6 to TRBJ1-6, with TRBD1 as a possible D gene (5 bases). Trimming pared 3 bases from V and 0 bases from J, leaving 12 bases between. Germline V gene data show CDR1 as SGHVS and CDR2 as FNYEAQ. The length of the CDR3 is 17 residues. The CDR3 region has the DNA TGTGCCAGCAGCTTTCAGGGCTCCAGCTCCTATAATTCACCCCTCCACTTT. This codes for CASSFQGSSSYNSPLHF.

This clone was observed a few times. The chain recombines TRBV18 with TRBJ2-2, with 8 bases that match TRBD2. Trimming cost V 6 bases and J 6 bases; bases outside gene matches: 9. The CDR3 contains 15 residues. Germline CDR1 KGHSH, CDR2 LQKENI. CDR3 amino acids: CASSSGGTVSGELFF. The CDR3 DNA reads TGTGCCAGCTCGTCGGGAGGGACGGTCTCCGGGGAGCTGTTTTTT.

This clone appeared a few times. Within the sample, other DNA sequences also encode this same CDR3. This CDR3 is CASSLGGRLNTEAFF. For the CDR3, the DNA is TGTGCCAGCAGCTTAGGCGGCAGATTGAACACTGAAGCTTTCTTT. The chain links TRBV7-2 to TRBJ1-1, with no clear D. Germline V gene sequence: CDR1 SGHTA, CDR2 FQGNSA. The CDR3 has 15 amino acids. The V and J ends lost 1 base and 0 bases respectively, with 9 bases between them.

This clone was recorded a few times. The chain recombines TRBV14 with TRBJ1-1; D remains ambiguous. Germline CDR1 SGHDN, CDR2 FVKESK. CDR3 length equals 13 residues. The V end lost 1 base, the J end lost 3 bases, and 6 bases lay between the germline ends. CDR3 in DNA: TGTGCCAGCAGCCAAGTCGGGTACACTGAAGCTTTCTTT. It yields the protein CASSQVGYTEAFF.